The 8 T cell receptor beta chains below all came from one sample that was sequenced in a study of blood T cell repertoires in COVID-19. Produced via immunoSEQ multiplex PCR; TCRdb's table is partial and in-frame only. Here the sample spans approximately 230,000 clones, around 86% being singletons. Sequenced material: peripheral blood. All receptors come from a man in his thirties or forties who had recovered from COVID-19.

In its sample, this clone was seen many times. The V and J genes are TRBV7-9 and TRBJ2-1, with D possibly being TRBD1 (6 bases). V lost 5 bases, J lost 2 bases, and 10 bases lay in between. The CDR3 consists of 14 residues. CDR1 is SEHNR and CDR2 is FQNEAQ in the germline V gene (reference sequence). The CDR3 nucleotides read TGTGCCAGCAGCGACGCAGGGGCCTACAATGAGCAGTTCTTC. This encodes CASSDAGAYNEQFF.

The rearrangement uses TRBV6-6 and TRBJ1-1, with D unresolved. Germline CDR1 MNHNY, CDR2 SVGAGI (reference sequence). The CDR3 is made up of 16 amino acids. The V and J ends lost 6 bases and 3 bases respectively, with 20 bases between them. CDR3 region: CASRPNWRWEDTEAFF. Written as DNA, the CDR3 is TGTGCCAGCAGGCCGAACTGGAGGTGGGAGGACACTGAAGCTTTCTTT.

The chain recombines TRBV30 with TRBJ2-7; tentative D call: TRBD1 (5 bases). The ends were cut back, 3 bases at V and 6 bases at J, with 18 bases in the middle. The CDR3 runs 14 residues. Germline-derived CDR1 and CDR2 are GTSNPN and SVGIG (reference sequence). The DNA of the CDR3 is TGTGCCTGGAGGTCCGATTGGTTTGGGGCCGAGCAGTACTTC. Its protein product is CAWRSDWFGAEQYF.

This clone has a single count. The V and J genes are TRBV12-3 or TRBV12-4 and TRBJ1-1; D is possibly TRBD1 (6 bases). V was pared by 5 bases and J by 3 bases, with 10 bases between. The CDR3 spans 13 residues. The CDR3 loop is CASSRQDYTEAFF. CDR3 sequence (DNA): TGTGCCAGCAGTCGACAGGACTACACTGAAGCTTTCTTT.

This chain joins TRBV2 and TRBJ1-1; 8 nucleotides line up with TRBD1. The CDR3 length is 14 residues. Germline lookup yields CDR1 SNHLY and CDR2 FYNNEI. J gave up 1 base and V 6 bases, and 4 bases lay outside the gene matches. CDR3 region: CASRRTGRNTEAFF. Here the CDR3 DNA reads TGTGCCAGCAGGCGGACAGGGAGGAACACTGAAGCTTTCTTT.

The table lists this clone with a count of one. The V and J genes are TRBV3-1 (or the pseudogene TRBV3-2) and TRBJ1-1, with TRBD1 as a possible D gene (6 bases). This CDR3 has 11 amino acids. The germline V gene has CDR1 LGHDT and CDR2 YNNKEL (reference sequence). The germline V and J ends were trimmed by 0 bases and 11 bases, with 7 bases remaining between them. CDR3 sequence (DNA): TGTGCCAGCAGCCAAGAGCAGGGGGCTTTCTTT. Encoded protein: CASSQEQGAFF.

The chain is built from TRBV19 and TRBJ1-1, with 8 nucleotides matching TRBD1. Per the germline V gene, CDR1 is LNHDA and CDR2 is SQIVND (reference sequence). The CDR3 spans 16 residues. V dropped 3 bases and J dropped 0; count of bases not matched to a gene: 6. The CDR3 nucleotides read TGTGCCAGTAGTATCGGACAGGGAGCGGTGAACACTGAAGCTTTCTTT. Protein: CASSIGQGAVNTEAFF.

This chain connects TRBV2 to TRBJ1-4; 10 nucleotides align to TRBD1. V trimming: 9 bases; J trimming: 6 bases; junction bases outside the gene matches: 10. Germline V CDR1 and CDR2: SNHLY, FYNNEI. This CDR3 comprises 15 residues. The CDR3, as DNA: TGTGCCAGGTCCCGGGACAGGGGTCGGGATGAAAAACTGTTTTTT. Translating it yields CARSRDRGRDEKLFF.